A selection of T cell receptor beta chains follows, all from one sample in a study of cytomegalovirus exposure and HLA in healthy donors. TCRdb keeps only in-frame clones here, not all; method: immunoSEQ multiplex PCR. The profile covers approximately 54,000 clones, with about 92% appearing a single time and around 8% taken by the ten largest. Sequencing used PBMCs. Receptors were obtained from a young woman in good health and CMV-seropositive. Both conserved end residues are part of each CDR3. A D gene is named only where the DNA matches it firmly. Not every row has a clone size; where given, it reads once, few, many or a size class.

>TRBV5-1|TRBD1|.|TRBJ1-1
TGCGCCAGCAGCTTGGGAGGGACAGTGAACACTGAAGCTTTCTTT
CASSLGGTVNTEAFF
>TRBV19|.|.|TRBJ2-5
TGTGCCAGTAGTATAAGCGGCCAAGAGACCCAGTACTTC
CASSISGQETQYF
>TRBV2|.|.|TRBJ2-7
TGTGCCAGCAGTCGGACAGTCTACGAGCAGTACTTC
CASSRTVYEQYF
>TRBV10-3|.|.|TRBJ2-7
TGTGCCATCAGTGGAGGAATGAGACAGGTCTACGAGCAGTACTTC
CAISGGMRQVYEQYF
>TRBV7-2|.|.|TRBJ2-5
TGTGCCAGCAGCTTAAGGCAGATAAGAGGGACCCAGTACTTC
CASSLRQIRGTQYF
>TRBV30|.|few|TRBJ2-3
TGTGCCTGGAGACGAGGCACAGATACGCAGTATTTT
CAWRRGTDTQYF
>TRBV6-1|TRBD1|.|TRBJ1-5
TGTGCCAGCAAGCCCGCGGGACAGGGACAGCCCCAGCATTTT
CASKPAGQGQPQHF
>TRBV7-2|TRBD1|.|TRBJ1-2
TGTGCCAGCAACGAGCGGGACAGGGGCTATGGCTACACCTTC
CASNERDRGYGYTF
>TRBV4-3|.|.|TRBJ2-5
TGCGCCAGCAGCCGGAACCCAGGGTCCGGAGAGACCCAGTACTTC
CASSRNPGSGETQYF
>TRBV7-9|.|.|TRBJ1-1
TGTGCCAGCAGCCCCCAACAGGGTTCCACTGAAGCTTTCTTT
CASSPQQGSTEAFF
>TRBV9|TRBD2|.|TRBJ2-5
TGTGCCAGCAGCGTAGGACTAGCGCAAGAGACCCAGTACTTC
CASSVGLAQETQYF
>TRBV19|TRBD1|.|TRBJ1-3
TGTGCCAGTAGTTTACAGGGGAACGCTGGAAACACCATATATTTT
CASSLQGNAGNTIYF
>TRBV5-4|TRBD1|once|TRBJ1-2
TGTGCCAGCAGCACCCTAGGGGGCACTGGCTATGGCTACACCTTC
CASSTLGGTGYGYTF
>TRBV28|.|.|TRBJ2-1
TGTGCCAGTAATAAGGGGGGGGGTTCCTACAATGAGCAGTTCTTC
CASNKGGGSYNEQFF
>TRBV2|.|.|TRBJ2-7
TGTGCCAGCACCTCCGAGGGTTACGAGCAGTACTTC
CASTSEGYEQYF
>TRBV7-6|.|.|TRBJ1-1
TGTGCCAGCAGCTTATATCTGAACACTGAAGCTTTCTTT
CASSLYLNTEAFF
>TRBV19|.|.|TRBJ2-2
TGTGCCAGTAGTATGACACAAGGCACCGGGGAGCTGTTTTTT
CASSMTQGTGELFF
>TRBV6-5|TRBD1|.|TRBJ2-2
TGTGCCAGCAGTAGAAATAGACAGGGTTCCGGGGAGCTGTTTTTT
CASSRNRQGSGELFF
>TRBV2|.|few|TRBJ1-5
TGTGCCAGCAGTTCCTCAGGGGTTAGCAATCAGCCCCAGCATTTT
CASSSSGVSNQPQHF
>TRBV5-5|.|few|TRBJ2-3
TGTGCCAGCAGCTTGGCCTTTACGGGGGTCAAATCTAGCACAGATACGCAGTATTTT
CASSLAFTGVKSSTDTQYF
>TRBV28|.|.|TRBJ1-4
TGTGCCAGCAAGTATGAGCGGTTCCTTAATGAAAAACTGTTTTTT
CASKYERFLNEKLFF
>TRBV7-9|TRBD1|.|TRBJ1-4
TGTGCCAGCAGCGCTGACAGGGAAGAGACTAATGAAAAACTGTTTTTT
CASSADREETNEKLFF
>TRBV4-1|.|once|TRBJ2-3
TGCGCCAGCGGCAAGACACAAATACCGGGACACTCCACAGATACGCAGTATTTT
CASGKTQIPGHSTDTQYF
>TRBV6-1|TRBD1|.|TRBJ2-7
TGTGCCAGCAGCTCTAAAGGGACAGGGGGTTCGGAGGAGTACTTC
CASSSKGTGGSEEYF
>TRBV4-1|.|.|TRBJ1-3
TGCGCCAGCAGCCCGGGCTCTGGAAACACCATATATTTT
CASSPGSGNTIYF
>TRBV5-1|.|.|TRBJ2-7
TGCGCCAGCAGCTTGGACCGTCGGGAGCAGTACTTC
CASSLDRREQYF
>TRBV4-3|TRBD2|.|TRBJ2-3
TGCGCCAGCAGCCAACCTAGCGGGGGGGCCACAGATACGCAGTATTTT
CASSQPSGGATDTQYF
>TRBV7-9|TRBD1|once|TRBJ1-2
TGTGCCAGCAGCTTCATCGGACAGGATGGCTACACCTTC
CASSFIGQDGYTF
>TRBV4-1|TRBD1|.|TRBJ2-5
TGCGCCAGCAGCCGGGGGACAGCCCGAAGGGGCAGCCAAGAGACCCAGTACTTC
CASSRGTARRGSQETQYF
>TRBV5-1|TRBD2|.|TRBJ2-5
TGCGCCAGCAGCACCGGGACTAGCGGGGAACAAGAGACCCAGTACTTC
CASSTGTSGEQETQYF
>TRBV5-1|.|once|TRBJ1-2
TGCGCCAGCAGCTACCAAACAGGGCAAGACTATGGCTACACCTTC
CASSYQTGQDYGYTF
>TRBV7-9|TRBD1|.|TRBJ2-7
TGTGCCAGCAGCTTAAAGAGGACAGGGGGCCTCTCTGTAACCTACGAGCAGTACTTC
CASSLKRTGGLSVTYEQYF
>TRBV11-2|TRBD2|.|TRBJ2-2
TGTGCCAGCAGCTTTACTAGCGGGGGGGCTGCCGGGGAGCTGTTTTTT
CASSFTSGGAAGELFF
>TRBV5-4|.|.|TRBJ2-6
TGTGCCAGCAGCCCGGGAAACTCTGGGGCCAACGTCCTGACTTTC
CASSPGNSGANVLTF
>TRBV5-1|.|.|TRBJ2-3
TGCGCCAGCAGCTTGGTGGCGGGGGCAACCACAGATACGCAGTATTTT
CASSLVAGATTDTQYF
>TRBV5-1|.|.|TRBJ2-3
TGCGCCAGCAGCTTTTTTGGCGGCCCTGCCACAGATACGCAGTATTTT
CASSFFGGPATDTQYF
>TRBV11-2|.|once|TRBJ2-5
TGTGCCAGCAGCAGACCAGCGGGTTTCCAAGAGACCCAGTACTTC
CASSRPAGFQETQYF
>TRBV15|.|.|TRBJ2-1
TGTGCCACCAGCAGAAGGGACTTACACAATGAGCAGTTCTTC
CATSRRDLHNEQFF
>TRBV5-6|.|.|TRBJ1-1
TGTGCCAGCAGCCTAGGACACAGGGAGCGGCCACTGAACACTGAAGCTTTCTTT
CASSLGHRERPLNTEAFF
>TRBV4-1|TRBD1|.|TRBJ2-3
TGCGCCAGCAGCCAAGGGATGCAGGGGGCTGCAGATACGCAGTATTTT
CASSQGMQGAADTQYF
>TRBV7-3|.|.|TRBJ2-3
TGTGCCAGCAGCTTGGCGGTTGCTAGCACAGATACGCAGTATTTT
CASSLAVASTDTQYF
>TRBV30|TRBD1|.|TRBJ1-2
TGTGCCTACTATTGGACAGGGTTATCAGGCGGCTACACCTTC
CAYYWTGLSGGYTF
>TRBV2|TRBD2|.|TRBJ2-3
TGTGCCAGCAGTGAGGGTAGCGGGGGAACGCGCACAGATACGCAGTATTTT
CASSEGSGGTRTDTQYF
>TRBV5-1|.|.|TRBJ2-7
TGCGCCAGTTCCCTACCAGGCAGGGAGGACGAGCAGTACTTC
CASSLPGREDEQYF
>TRBV7-8|.|.|TRBJ2-1
TGTGCCAGCAGCTCCCGACAGGAGCAGTTCTTC
CASSSRQEQFF
>TRBV10-1|.|once|TRBJ2-2
TGCGCCAGCAGTGAGTCACGTCGAAGGGAGTTGAACACCGGGGAGCTGTTTTTT
CASSESRRRELNTGELFF
>TRBV5-1|TRBD2|.|TRBJ2-1
TGCGCCAGCAGCTCCCACGGGACTAGGGGCAATGAGCAGTTCTTC
CASSSHGTRGNEQFF
>TRBV4-3|TRBD2|.|TRBJ2-3
TGCGCCAGCAGCCTAACACTAGCGGGGAGCACAGATACGCAGTATTTT
CASSLTLAGSTDTQYF
>TRBV4-1|TRBD1|.|TRBJ1-1
TGCGCCAGCAGCCAAGATCCGGACAGGGGGCCCCGTGAAGCTTTCTTT
CASSQDPDRGPREAFF
>TRBV5-1|.|.|TRBJ1-6
TGCGCCAGCAGCTTTAACAGGGCTGAAAATTCACCCCTCCACTTT
CASSFNRAENSPLHF
>TRBV25-1|TRBD1|.|TRBJ1-2
TGTGCCAGCAGTGAATATAGGGGGACAGAAGCAGATGGCTACACCTTC
CASSEYRGTEADGYTF
>TRBV4-1|TRBD2|.|TRBJ2-4
TGCGCCAGCAGCCAAGATAACGCTAGCGGGGGGTCATTAGCCAAAAACATTCAGTACTTC
CASSQDNASGGSLAKNIQYF
>TRBV4-2|.|.|TRBJ2-1
TGTGCCAGCAGCCAAGATGGCACAGAATACAATGAGCAGTTCTTC
CASSQDGTEYNEQFF
>TRBV7-2|TRBD2|.|TRBJ2-2
TGTGCCAGCAGCCCACGACTAGCGGGGGGCTCGAACACCGGGGAGCTGTTTTTT
CASSPRLAGGSNTGELFF
>TRBV2|TRBD1|.|TRBJ1-2
TGTGCCAGCAGTGGGGAGACAGGGGCTGGCTACACCTTC
CASSGETGAGYTF
>TRBV27|.|.|TRBJ2-3
TGTGCCAGCAGTATTAGCCCAGGGGAAAGAGATACGCAGTATTTT
CASSISPGERDTQYF
>TRBV7-8|.|.|TRBJ1-5
TGTGCCAGCAGCTTAGGATCGGTTGGTCAGCCCCAGCATTTT
CASSLGSVGQPQHF
>TRBV7-9|.|.|TRBJ2-4
TGTGCCAGCAGCTTATTTGCAACTGAAAACATTCAGTACTTC
CASSLFATENIQYF
>TRBV19|TRBD1|.|TRBJ2-1
TGTGCCAGTAGTATTGACAGGGCCTCCTACAATGAGCAGTTCTTC
CASSIDRASYNEQFF
>TRBV5-4|.|.|TRBJ1-2
TGTGCCAGCAGCCCAGGACAGACCTATGGCTACACCTTC
CASSPGQTYGYTF